The 28 T cell receptor beta chains given below trace back to one sample, sequenced in a study of shared clonotypes between healthy human individuals. Assay: immunoSEQ multiplex PCR; the TCRdb copy retains only in-frame clones and omits some. The sample includes about half a million clones, 60% to 80% of them seen just once. Sequenced sample: PBMCs. The receptors were gathered from a middle-aged woman in good health. Some clones in this sample may be carry-over from other donors' samples.

The chain links TRBV30 to TRBJ1-4, with TRBD1 identical over 10 bases. Germline values: CDR1 GTSNPN, CDR2 SVGIG (reference sequence). The CDR3 spans 13 residues. J was trimmed by 5 bases and V by 3 bases; bases with no gene match: 0. CDR3 loop: CAWRDRGNEKLFF. The CDR3 bases are TGTGCCTGGAGGGACAGGGGGAATGAAAAACTGTTTTTT.

The J gene is TRBJ1-2, the V gene TRBV27; 8 bases match TRBD1. The V gene end was trimmed by 5 bases and the J gene end by 7 bases; junction bases not matched to a gene: 12. CDR1 and CDR2 (germline): MNHEY, SMNVEV (reference sequence). The CDR3 spans 15 residues. CDR3 DNA sequence: TGTGCCAGCAGTGCGAAGACAGGGGTCGTGGGTGGCTACACCTTC. It codes for CASSAKTGVVGGYTF.

This clone was detected only once. A much larger clone differs by one base, so this may be a read error. Other DNA variants within this sample encode the same CDR3. J is TRBJ1-1 and V is TRBV30, with unresolved D. The germline V gene encodes CDR1 GTSNPN and CDR2 SVGIG (reference sequence). The CDR3 runs to 12 residues. V was trimmed by 5 bases and J by 1 base, leaving 8 bases between them. The CDR3 sequence is CAWGPGNTEAFF. The CDR3 DNA follows: TGTGCCTGGGGACCAGGGAACACTGAAGCTTTCTTT.

This chain connects TRBV14 to TRBJ1-1; 8 bases line up with TRBD1. Losses at the gene ends were 3 bases for V and 5 bases for J; bases not matched to a gene: 8. CDR1 is SGHDN and CDR2 is FVKESK in the germline V gene. This CDR3 has 15 amino acids. As DNA, the CDR3 is TGTGCCAGCAGCCAGGACAGGGTTCGGGCAACTGAAGCTTTCTTT. Its translation: CASSQDRVRATEAFF.

This rearrangement joins TRBV7-2 to TRBJ2-4; TRBD2 is a possible D gene (6 bases). The V gene lost 1 base and the J gene lost 7 bases, with 8 bases spanning the gap. This CDR3 has 13 residues. From germline, CDR1 is SGHTA and CDR2 FQGNSA. CDR3 region: CASSLGGVNIQYF. The CDR3 DNA reads TGTGCCAGCAGCTTAGGGGGGGTGAACATTCAGTACTTC.

A word on this clone: This probably arose from a read error, given a far larger clone one base away. The same CDR3 also results from other DNA sequences found in this sample. V is TRBV10-2 and J is TRBJ1-2, with D unresolved. Germline V gene lookup returns CDR1 WSHSY and CDR2 SAAADI. CDR3 size: 14 residues. Here the CDR3 DNA reads TGTGCCAGCAGTGAAATGGTCTCTAACTATGGCTACACCTTC. Translating it yields CASSEMVSNYGYTF.

The chain carries TRBV5-6 and TRBJ2-1, with a possible D match to TRBD2 (6 bases). Trimming took 4 bases from V and 2 from J, leaving 16 bases between them. The CDR3 length is 16 residues. The germline V gene encodes CDR1 SGHDT and CDR2 YYEEEE. CDR3 residues: CASSPEGRGTYNEQFF. In DNA form, the CDR3 reads TGTGCCAGCAGCCCCGAAGGTCGGGGGACCTACAATGAGCAGTTCTTC.

The chain is built from TRBV28 and TRBJ2-7; a weak D match, TRBD1 (5 bases). The V gene's germline CDR1 is MDHEN and CDR2 SYDVKM. The length of the CDR3 is 14 residues. V was trimmed by 3 bases and J by 2 bases, leaving 11 bases between them. CDR3 coding DNA: TGTGCCAGCAGTTTCGTCAGGGCTGCCTACGAGCAGTACTTC. Encoded protein: CASSFVRAAYEQYF. The variable domain in full, completed from reference TRBV28 and TRBJ2-7, reads DVKVTQSSRYLVKRTGEKVFLECVQDMDHENMFWYRQDPGLGLRLIYFSYDVKMKEKGDIPEGYSVSREKKERFSLILESASTNQTSMYLCASSFVRAAYEQYFGPGTRLTVT.

Remarks on this clone: One base separates it from a far larger clone, so it is likely a read error. The rearrangement uses TRBV27 and TRBJ2-7; D is possibly TRBD1 or TRBD2 (5 bases each). CDR1 and CDR2 from the germline V gene are MNHEY and SMNVEV (reference sequence). The CDR3 spans 15 residues. With 0 bases removed from V and 9 bases from J, the gap between germline ends came to 18 bases. The CDR3 region has the DNA TGTGCCAGCAGTTTATCCTATTCTGGGGGAAACGGGCAGTACTTC. Its protein is CASSLSYSGGNGQYF.

The rearrangement joins TRBV28 to TRBJ2-1, with 8 bases matching TRBD2. CDR1 is MDHEN, CDR2 SYDVKM, per germline. After removal of 5 bases from V and 3 bases from J, the junction contained 9 bases not matched to a gene. The CDR3 is made up of 16 amino acids. CDR3 region: CASSGGGRPRYNEQFF. The CDR3 DNA reads as TGTGCCAGCAGTGGTGGCGGGAGGCCCCGCTACAATGAGCAGTTCTTC.

The rearrangement uses TRBV28 and TRBJ1-1; D is uncertain. The CDR3 totals 14 residues. V dropped 7 bases and J dropped 1 base, with 13 bases sitting between them. Germline assignment: CDR1 MDHEN and CDR2 SYDVKM. The CDR3 nucleotides read TGTGCCAGCATTTACTCGGTGGCGAACACTGAAGCTTTCTTT. Amino acid sequence: CASIYSVANTEAFF.

The chain joins TRBV19 to TRBJ1-5, with 7 bases fitting TRBD1. The CDR3 consists of 15 residues. V shed 2 bases and J 6 bases; nucleotides not matched to a gene: 7. Germline V gives CDR1 LNHDA, CDR2 SQIVND (reference sequence). As DNA, the CDR3 is TGTGCCAGTAGTATAACACAGGGGATGTTTCAGCCCCAGCATTTT. This encodes CASSITQGMFQPQHF.

This chain uses TRBV18 with TRBJ2-5; D gene uncertain. This CDR3 is built from 14 residues. V was trimmed by 3 bases and J by 2 bases, leaving 10 bases between them. The germline CDR1 and CDR2 sequences are KGHSH and LQKENI. CDR3 amino acids: CASSPGRGQETQYF. CDR3 bases: TGTGCCAGCTCACCCGGGCGCGGACAAGAGACCCAGTACTTC.

As regards this clone: This sequence is one base from a far larger clone and is likely a read error. The CDR3 here is CASRTGDSNRPQHF. DNA for the CDR3: TGTGCCAGCCGGACAGGGGATAGCAATCGGCCCCAGCATTTT. The rearrangement uses TRBV28 and TRBJ1-5, with 9 bases that match TRBD1. CDR3 length equals 14 residues. Germline CDR1 reads MDHEN; CDR2 reads SYDVKM.

This clone has more than one count but fewer than ten. The chain employs TRBV4-2 and TRBJ1-5; D uncertain. In germline, CDR1 is LGHNA, CDR2 YNFKEQ. CDR3 length equals 15 residues. The V end was cut by 4 bases, the J end by 7 bases, with 17 bases between. CDR3 amino acids: CASSPSEMEEQPQHF. DNA of the CDR3: TGTGCCAGCAGCCCATCCGAGATGGAAGAACAGCCCCAGCATTTT.

The chain couples TRBV7-2 to TRBJ1-2; a possible D gene is TRBD1 (5 bases). V lost 5 bases and J lost 0, with 7 bases in between. Looked up from germline, CDR1 is SGHTA and CDR2 is FQGNSA. This CDR3 is built from 13 residues. The CDR3 loop reads CASSPDTNYGYTF. In DNA, the CDR3 is TGTGCCAGCAGCCCGGACACTAACTATGGCTACACCTTC.

This clone was seen at least ten times. The rearrangement links TRBV7-8 to TRBJ2-7, with D tentatively TRBD1 (5 bases). The germline CDR1 and CDR2 sequences are SGHVS and FQNEAQ. The CDR3 contains 13 residues. With 3 bases removed from V and 2 bases from J, the gap between germline ends came to 8 bases. CDR3 bases: TGTGCCAGCAGCTTGTTAGGGGCCTACGAGCAGTACTTC. Its translation is CASSLLGAYEQYF.

The chain recombines TRBV5-1 with TRBJ1-1, with D tentatively TRBD1 (5 bases). Trimming shortened V by 6 bases and J by 1 base, and 16 bases separated the two germline ends. Germline CDR1 reads SGHRS; CDR2 reads YFSETQ. This CDR3 is 15 amino acids long. As DNA, the CDR3 is TGCGCCAGCACCCTCGGGGGACGGTCGAACACTGAAGCTTTCTTT. Translated: CASTLGGRSNTEAFF.

The chain employs TRBV28 and TRBJ1-2, with TRBD1 as a possible D gene (5 bases). CDR3 length: 12 residues. The V gene's germline CDR1 is MDHEN and CDR2 SYDVKM. Trimming cost V 4 bases and J 8 bases, with 11 bases left between them. The CDR3 region has the DNA TGTGCCAGCAGTTCAGGGTCGGCCGGCTACACCTTC. Translated: CASSSGSAGYTF.

The count of this clone is one. V and J are TRBV19 and TRBJ2-3; 9 bases fit TRBD1. Germline trimming cut 4 bases from V and 4 bases from J; bases unmatched to any gene: 6. This CDR3 is 15 amino acids long. Germline lookup yields CDR1 LNHDA and CDR2 SQIVND (reference sequence). In nucleotides, the CDR3 is TGTGCCAGTAGTACCCAGGACAGGGGTGCAGATACGCAGTATTTT. Translating gives CASSTQDRGADTQYF.

The chain uses TRBV6-8 and TRBJ2-5, with TRBD1 matching 7 bases. CDR1 is MNHGY, CDR2 SAAAGT, per germline. The J segment lost 3 bases and the V segment lost 7 bases, leaving 5 bases of the junction unmatched. This CDR3 is 13 amino acids long. CDR3 protein: CASTGQVEETQYF. CDR3 in DNA: TGTGCCAGCACCGGACAGGTCGAAGAGACCCAGTACTTC.

J is TRBJ1-1 and V is TRBV10-3; D is perhaps TRBD1 (5 bases). Germline assignment: CDR1 ENHRY and CDR2 SYGVKD. This CDR3 has 14 residues. Trimming stripped 0 bases from V and 6 bases from J, with 11 bases between. As DNA, the CDR3 is TGTGCCATCAGTGAGTCTGGGGGGATTCCTGAAGCTTTCTTT. It yields the protein CAISESGGIPEAFF.

This clone was recorded once. The V gene is TRBV9, the J gene TRBJ2-1; the D is unclear. The CDR3 sequence is 12 residues long. The V and J ends lost 3 bases and 9 bases respectively, with 10 bases between them. Germline V lookup: CDR1 SGDLS, CDR2 YYNGEE. CDR3 region: CASSDLSLEQFF. The CDR3 region has the DNA TGTGCCAGCAGCGACCTCAGTCTTGAGCAGTTCTTC.

The chain has TRBV18 and TRBJ2-5, with D perhaps matching TRBD2 (5 bases). The V gene's germline CDR1 is KGHSH and CDR2 LQKENI. V lost 6 bases, J lost 5 bases, and 19 bases lay in between. The CDR3 spans 15 residues. CDR3 nucleotide sequence: TGTGCCAGCTCTCCCAGCGAGGGTATCCGGGAGACCCAGTACTTC. It encodes CASSPSEGIRETQYF.

Only a few counts were recorded for this clone. Additional DNA sequences in this sample encode the identical CDR3. The chain carries TRBV18 and TRBJ2-7, with 8 bases identical to TRBD2. Germline lookup yields CDR1 KGHSH and CDR2 LQKENI. The J segment lost 3 bases and the V segment lost 3 bases, leaving 1 base of the junction unmatched. The CDR3 sequence is 13 residues long. The CDR3 sequence: CASSPGTSYEQYF. The DNA of the CDR3 is TGTGCCAGCTCACCCGGGACTAGCTACGAGCAGTACTTC.

The chain couples TRBV10-2 to TRBJ2-5; D might be TRBD1 (5 bases). This CDR3 is 15 amino acids long. V dropped 3 bases and J dropped 3 bases, with 14 bases sitting between them. Germline CDR1 and CDR2: WSHSY and SAAADI. The chain's CDR3 is CASSEWQGNKETQYF. In DNA, the CDR3 is TGCGCCAGCAGTGAATGGCAGGGTAATAAAGAGACCCAGTACTTC.

The V call is TRBV28, the J call TRBJ1-5; D is unclear. The CDR3 is 14 amino acids. The V end lost 6 bases, the J end lost 4 bases, and 13 bases lay between the germline ends. The germline gives CDR1 MDHEN, CDR2 SYDVKM. DNA for the CDR3: TGTGCCAGCAGCCCCTCCTTGATAAATCAGCCCCAGCATTTT. Its translation: CASSPSLINQPQHF.

The rearrangement joins TRBV4-1 to TRBJ2-3; TRBD1 agrees at 9 bases. V was clipped by 4 bases and J by 0 bases; unmatched bases: 8. The CDR3 spans 17 residues. Germline lookup yields CDR1 MGHRA and CDR2 YSYEKL. CDR3 residues: CASSPTRTGVSTDTQYF. CDR3 nucleotide sequence: TGCGCCAGCAGCCCGACTCGGACAGGGGTGAGCACAGATACGCAGTATTTT.